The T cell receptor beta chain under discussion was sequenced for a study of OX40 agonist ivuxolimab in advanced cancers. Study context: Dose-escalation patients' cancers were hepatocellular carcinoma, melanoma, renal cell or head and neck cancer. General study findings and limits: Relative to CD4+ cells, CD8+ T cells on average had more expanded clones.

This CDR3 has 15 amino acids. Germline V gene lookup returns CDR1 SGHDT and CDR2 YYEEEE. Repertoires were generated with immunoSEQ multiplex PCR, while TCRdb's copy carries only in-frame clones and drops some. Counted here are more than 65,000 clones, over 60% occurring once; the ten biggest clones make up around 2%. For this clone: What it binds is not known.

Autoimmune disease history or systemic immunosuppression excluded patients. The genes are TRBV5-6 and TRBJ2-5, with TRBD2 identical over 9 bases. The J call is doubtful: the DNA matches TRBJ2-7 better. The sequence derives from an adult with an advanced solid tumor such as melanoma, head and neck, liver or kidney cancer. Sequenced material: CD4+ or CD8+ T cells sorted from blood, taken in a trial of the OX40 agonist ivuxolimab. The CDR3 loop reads CASSSPAGGNYEQYF. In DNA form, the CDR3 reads TGTGCCAGCAGCAGCCCAGCGGGGGGAAACTACGAGCAGTACTTC.